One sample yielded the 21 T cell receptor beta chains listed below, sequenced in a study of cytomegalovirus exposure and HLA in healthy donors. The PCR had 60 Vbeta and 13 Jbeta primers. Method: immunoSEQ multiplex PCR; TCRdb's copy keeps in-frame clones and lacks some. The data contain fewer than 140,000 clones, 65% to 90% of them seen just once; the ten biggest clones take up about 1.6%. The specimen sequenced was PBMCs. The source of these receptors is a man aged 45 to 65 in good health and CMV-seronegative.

CDR3 amino acids: CAISDEGGPTPTQYF. The CDR3, as DNA: TGTGCCATCAGTGATGAAGGGGGCCCTACCCCAACCCAGTACTTC. The chain links TRBV10-3 to TRBJ2-5; 7 bases are a match to TRBD1. The germline V gene has CDR1 ENHRY and CDR2 SYGVKD. The CDR3 runs to 15 residues. The ends lost 3 bases at V and 8 bases at J; junction bases unmatched: 12.

The CDR3: CASSGRDRISDTQYF. Here the CDR3 DNA reads TGCGCCAGCAGTGGACGCGACAGGATTTCAGATACGCAGTATTTT. This chain links TRBV10-1 with TRBJ2-3; D may be TRBD1 (6 bases). The CDR3 spans 15 residues. The germline V gene has CDR1 WNHNN and CDR2 SYGVQD (reference sequence). The V end lost 4 bases, the J end lost 4 bases, and 15 bases lay between the germline ends.

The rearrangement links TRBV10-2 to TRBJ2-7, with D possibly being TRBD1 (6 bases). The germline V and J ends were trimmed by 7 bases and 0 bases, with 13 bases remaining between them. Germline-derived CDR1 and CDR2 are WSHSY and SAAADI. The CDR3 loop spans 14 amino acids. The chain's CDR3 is CASNDDRSSYEQYF. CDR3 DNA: TGCGCCAGCAACGACGACAGGAGCTCCTACGAGCAGTACTTC.

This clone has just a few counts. The CDR3 reads CASSLGSDVENTIYF. The CDR3 nucleotides are TGCGCCAGCAGCTTGGGTAGCGACGTGGAAAACACCATATATTTT. The V gene is TRBV5-1, the J gene TRBJ1-3; D is unresolved. V was pared by 0 bases and J by 6 bases, with 13 bases between. The CDR3 totals 15 residues. CDR1 and CDR2 (germline): SGHRS, YFSETQ.

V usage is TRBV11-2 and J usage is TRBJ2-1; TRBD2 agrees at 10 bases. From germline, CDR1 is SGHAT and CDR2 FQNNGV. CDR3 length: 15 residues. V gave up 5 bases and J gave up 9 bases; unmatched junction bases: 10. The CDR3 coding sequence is TGTGCCAGCAGCCCCGGTTGGCTAGCGGGGGTTGAGCAGTTCTTC. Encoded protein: CASSPGWLAGVEQFF.

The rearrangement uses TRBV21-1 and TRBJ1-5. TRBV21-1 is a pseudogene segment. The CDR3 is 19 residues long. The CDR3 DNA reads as TGTGCCAGCAGCAAAGCAAGGACTAAGCCCTTTAGGAACAATCAGCCCCAGCATTTT. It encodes CASSKARTKPFRNNQPQHF.

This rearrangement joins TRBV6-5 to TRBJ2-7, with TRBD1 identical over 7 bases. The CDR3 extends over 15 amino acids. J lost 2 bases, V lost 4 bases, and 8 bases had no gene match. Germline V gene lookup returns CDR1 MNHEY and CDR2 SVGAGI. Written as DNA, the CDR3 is TGTGCCAGCAGTTCCAGGGACAGCGACCCCTACGAGCAGTACGTC. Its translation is CASSSRDSDPYEQYV.

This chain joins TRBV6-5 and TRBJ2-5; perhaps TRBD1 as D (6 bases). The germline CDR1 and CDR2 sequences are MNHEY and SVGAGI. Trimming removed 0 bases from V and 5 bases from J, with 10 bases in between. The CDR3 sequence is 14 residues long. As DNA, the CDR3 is TGTGCCAGCAGTTACTCAAGGGGGAAGGAGACCCAGTACTTC. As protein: CASSYSRGKETQYF.

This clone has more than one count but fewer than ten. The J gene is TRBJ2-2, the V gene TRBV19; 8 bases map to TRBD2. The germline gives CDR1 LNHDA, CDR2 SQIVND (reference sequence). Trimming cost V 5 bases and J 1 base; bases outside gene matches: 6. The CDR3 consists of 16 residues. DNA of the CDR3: TGTGCCAGTAGTCCCGGACGGGGGGGGAACACCGGGGAGCTGTTTTTT. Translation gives CASSPGRGGNTGELFF.

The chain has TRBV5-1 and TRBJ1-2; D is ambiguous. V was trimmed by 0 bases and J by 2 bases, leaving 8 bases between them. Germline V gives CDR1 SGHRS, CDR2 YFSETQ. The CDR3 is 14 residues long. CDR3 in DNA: TGCGCCAGCAGCTTGGTGGGAGGGAACTATGGCTACACCTTC. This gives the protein CASSLVGGNYGYTF.

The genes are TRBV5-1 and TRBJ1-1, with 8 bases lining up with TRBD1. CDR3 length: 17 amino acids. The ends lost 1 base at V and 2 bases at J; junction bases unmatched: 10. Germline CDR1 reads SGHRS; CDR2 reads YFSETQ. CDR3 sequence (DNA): TGCGCCAGCAGCTTGTTGACAGGGGTCGCCAGAAACACTGAAGCTTTCTTT. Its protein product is CASSLLTGVARNTEAFF.

CDR3 nucleotide sequence: TGTGCCAGCAGTGAACAGGGGGGTCAGCCCCAGCATTTT. Amino acid sequence: CASSEQGGQPQHF. The V and J genes are TRBV6-4 and TRBJ1-5; TRBD1 matches 8 bases. Looked up from germline, CDR1 is MRHNA and CDR2 is SNTAGT. Trimming at V came to 3 bases and at J to 6 bases, leaving 1 base not matched to a gene. The CDR3 has 13 residues.

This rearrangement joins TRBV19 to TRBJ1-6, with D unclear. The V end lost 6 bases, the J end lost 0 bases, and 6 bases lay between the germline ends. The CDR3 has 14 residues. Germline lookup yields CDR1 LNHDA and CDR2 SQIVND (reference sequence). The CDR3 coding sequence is TGTGCCAGTAGGGGGAGCTCCTATAATTCACCCCTCCACTTT. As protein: CASRGSSYNSPLHF.

The CDR3 sequence is CSVRGQGTGELFF. CDR3 bases: TGCAGCGTTAGGGGCCAGGGGACCGGGGAGCTGTTTTTT. The V gene is TRBV29-1, the J gene TRBJ2-2; weak D call: TRBD1 (6 bases). V dropped 5 bases and J dropped 5 bases, with 12 bases sitting between them. The CDR3 runs 13 residues. Germline V CDR1 and CDR2: SQVTM, ANQGSEA.

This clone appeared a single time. The CDR3 DNA follows: TGCAGCGGCTCGGAGGAGCAGTACTTC. It translates to CSGSEEQYF. The V call is TRBV29-1, the J call TRBJ2-7; D call uncertain. This CDR3 has 9 residues. Germline CDR1 reads SQVTM; CDR2 reads ANQGSEA. V shed 7 bases and J shed 7 bases, with 8 bases lying between them.

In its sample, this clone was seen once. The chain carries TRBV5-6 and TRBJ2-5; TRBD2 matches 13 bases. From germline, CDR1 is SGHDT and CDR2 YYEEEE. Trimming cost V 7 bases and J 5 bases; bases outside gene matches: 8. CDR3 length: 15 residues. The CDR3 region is CASGLAGVASETQYF. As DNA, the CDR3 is TGTGCCAGCGGACTAGCGGGGGTAGCTTCGGAGACCCAGTACTTC. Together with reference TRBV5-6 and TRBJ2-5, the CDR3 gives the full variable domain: DAGVTQSPTHLIKTRGQQVTLRCSPKSGHDTVSWYQQALGQGPQFIFQYYEEEERQRGNFPDRFSGHQFPNYSSELNVNALLLGDSALYLCASGLAGVASETQYFGPGTRLLVL.

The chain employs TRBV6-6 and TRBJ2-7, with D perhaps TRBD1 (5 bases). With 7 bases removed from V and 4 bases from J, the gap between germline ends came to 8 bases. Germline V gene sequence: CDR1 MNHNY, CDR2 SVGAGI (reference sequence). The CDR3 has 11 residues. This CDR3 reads CASKKGYEQYF. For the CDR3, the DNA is TGTGCCAGCAAGAAGGGGTACGAGCAGTACTTC.

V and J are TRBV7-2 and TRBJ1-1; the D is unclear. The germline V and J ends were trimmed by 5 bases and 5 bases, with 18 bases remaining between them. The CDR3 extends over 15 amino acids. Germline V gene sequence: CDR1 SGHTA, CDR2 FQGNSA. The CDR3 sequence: CASSPDSHAGTEAFF. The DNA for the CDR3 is TGTGCCAGCAGCCCCGATTCCCACGCGGGGACTGAAGCTTTCTTT.

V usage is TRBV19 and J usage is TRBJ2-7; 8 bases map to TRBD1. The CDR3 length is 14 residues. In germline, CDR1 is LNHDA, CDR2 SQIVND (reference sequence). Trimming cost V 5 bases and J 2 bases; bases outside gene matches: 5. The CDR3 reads CASSLGTGAYEQYF. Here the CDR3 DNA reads TGTGCCAGTAGTCTCGGGACAGGCGCCTACGAGCAGTACTTC.

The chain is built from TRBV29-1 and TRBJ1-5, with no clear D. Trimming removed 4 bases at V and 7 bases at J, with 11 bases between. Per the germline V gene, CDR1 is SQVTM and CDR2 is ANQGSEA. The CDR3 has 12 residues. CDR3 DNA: TGCAGCGTTGGTGCCCGAGGCCAGCCCCAGCATTTT. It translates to CSVGARGQPQHF.

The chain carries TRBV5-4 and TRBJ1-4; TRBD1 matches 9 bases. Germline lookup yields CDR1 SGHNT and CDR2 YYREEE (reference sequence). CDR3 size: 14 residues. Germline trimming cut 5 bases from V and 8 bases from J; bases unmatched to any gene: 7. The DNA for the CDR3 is TGTGCCAGCAGTTTACAGGGGGCCGAAGAAAAACTGTTTTTT. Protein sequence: CASSLQGAEEKLFF.